This is a list of T cell receptor beta chains from one sample in a study of cytomegalovirus exposure and HLA in healthy donors. Sequencing used immunoSEQ multiplex PCR; TCRdb keeps in-frame clones, though not all of them. The table counts 70,000 to 90,000 clones; 3.5% to 4% lies in the top ten. Sequencing used PBMCs. Receptor source: a man between 18 and 29 years old in good health and CMV-seropositive. Each CDR3 is given with its conserved first and last residue. A D gene is named only where the DNA matches it firmly.

TGTGCCAGCAGCGTCGGGACAGCCGTTTCCTACGAGCAGTACTTC | CASSVGTAVSYEQYF | TRBD1 | 15 | TRBJ2-7 | TRBV5-8
TGCGCCAGCAGTATCCGACAGAGCCCCAACTATGGCTACACCTTC | CASSIRQSPNYGYTF | . | 15 | TRBJ1-2 | TRBV27
TGTGCCAGCTCACCCGGGGAGGTGACTGAAGCTTTCTTT | CASSPGEVTEAFF | . | 13 | TRBJ1-1 | TRBV18
TGTGCCAGCAGCCCCTACTGGACAGCAAACACTGAAGCTTTCTTT | CASSPYWTANTEAFF | . | 15 | TRBJ1-1 | TRBV5-6
TGTGCCAGCAGCGTAGCCCGGGGACAGGGGGGCGGAAACACCATATATTTT | CASSVARGQGGGNTIYF | TRBD1 | 17 | TRBJ1-3 | TRBV9
TGTGCCAGCAGCCACGGGACAACTAGCACAGATACGCAGTATTTT | CASSHGTTSTDTQYF | . | 15 | TRBJ2-3 | TRBV5-8
TGTGCCAGCAGTGAACCGGGACTAGCGGGAGAGACCCAGTACTTC | CASSEPGLAGETQYF | TRBD2 | 15 | TRBJ2-5 | TRBV6-1
TGTGCCTGGAGGGGACAGGGAAGGGATTCACCCCTCCACTTT | CAWRGQGRDSPLHF | TRBD1 | 14 | TRBJ1-6 | TRBV30
TGTGCCAGCAGCTTATTTCCGGCGGCCTACGAGCAGTACTTC | CASSLFPAAYEQYF | . | 14 | TRBJ2-7 | TRBV7-8
TGTGCCAGCAGCGAGGGCGTTGGGGAGCAGTACTTC | CASSEGVGEQYF | . | 12 | TRBJ2-7 | TRBV6-1
TGTGCCAGCAGCTTGGACCCGCGGGGGGGTGACACTGAAGCTTTCTTT | CASSLDPRGGDTEAFF | . | 16 | TRBJ1-1 | TRBV5-6
TGTGCCAGCAGCTTTTTCCCTAGCGGGGGCCCTTACAATGAGCAGTTCTTC | CASSFFPSGGPYNEQFF | TRBD2 | 17 | TRBJ2-1 | TRBV11-2
TGTGCCAGCAGGCGACAGGGTCAAGAGACCCAGTACTTC | CASRRQGQETQYF | TRBD1 | 13 | TRBJ2-5 | TRBV5-6
TGTGCCAGTAGTTATCTCACAGGGGACCCTGAAGCTTTCTTT | CASSYLTGDPEAFF | TRBD1 | 14 | TRBJ1-1 | TRBV19
TGTGCCAGCTCACCGGGGGGGGCCGGGAATACTGAAGCTTTCTTT | CASSPGGAGNTEAFF | . | 15 | TRBJ1-1 | TRBV18
TGTGCCAGCAGCAAGGGACAGGCGAACACCGGGGAGCTGTTTTTT | CASSKGQANTGELFF | TRBD1 | 15 | TRBJ2-2 | TRBV11-3